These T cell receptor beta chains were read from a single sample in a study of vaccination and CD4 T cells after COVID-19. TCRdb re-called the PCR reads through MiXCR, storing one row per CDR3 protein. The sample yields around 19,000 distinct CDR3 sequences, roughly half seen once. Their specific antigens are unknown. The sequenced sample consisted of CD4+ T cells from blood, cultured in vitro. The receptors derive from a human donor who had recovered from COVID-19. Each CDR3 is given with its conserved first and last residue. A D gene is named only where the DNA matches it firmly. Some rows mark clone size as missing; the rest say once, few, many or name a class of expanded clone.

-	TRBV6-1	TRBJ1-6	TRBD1	CASRTQGASGSPLHF	TGTGCCAGCAGGACCCAGGGGGCATCGGGTTCACCCCTCCACTTT
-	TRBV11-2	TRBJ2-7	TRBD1	CASSSDRDSYEQYF	TGTGCCAGCAGCTCCGACAGGGACTCCTACGAGCAGTACTTC
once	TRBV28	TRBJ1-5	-	CASNPGGYSNQPQHF	TGTGCCAGCAATCCGGGCGGATATAGCAATCAGCCCCAGCATTTT
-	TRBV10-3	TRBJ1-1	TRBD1	CAISGAGGNTEAFF	TGTGCCATCAGTGGAGCAGGGGGGAACACTGAAGCTTTCTTT
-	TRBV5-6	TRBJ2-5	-	CASSRLGQETQYF	TGTGCCAGCAGCCGACTAGGCCAAGAGACCCAGTACTTC
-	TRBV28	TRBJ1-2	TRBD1	CASSGVPGQGLTLYGYTF	TGTGCCAGCAGTGGGGTCCCGGGACAGGGGTTGACTCTCTATGGCTACACCTTC
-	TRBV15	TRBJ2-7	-	CATSREYEYEQYF	TGTGCCACCAGCAGAGAGTATGAATACGAGCAGTACTTC
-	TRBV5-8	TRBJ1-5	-	CASSPGDGSNSNQPQHF	TGTGCCAGCAGCCCAGGGGACGGAAGCAATAGCAATCAGCCCCAGCATTTT
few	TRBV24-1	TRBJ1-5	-	CATSDSWKQPQHF	TGTGCCACCAGTGATAGCTGGAAACAGCCCCAGCATTTT
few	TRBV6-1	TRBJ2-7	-	CASVGGYEQYF	TGTGCCAGCGTCGGAGGCTACGAGCAGTACTTC
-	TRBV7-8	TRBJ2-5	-	CASSPGSQETQYF	TGTGCCAGCAGCCCAGGATCACAAGAGACCCAGTACTTC
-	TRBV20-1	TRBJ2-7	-	CSARDNRDFLGARAYEQYF	TGCAGTGCTAGAGATAACAGGGATTTTTTGGGGGCGCGGGCCTACGAGCAGTACTTC
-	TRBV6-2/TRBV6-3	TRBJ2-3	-	CASSYKRGDSTDTQYF	TGTGCCAGCAGTTACAAAAGGGGGGATAGCACAGATACGCAGTATTTT
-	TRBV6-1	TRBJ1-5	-	CASRRDRDTTQPQHF	TGTGCCAGCAGGAGAGACCGGGACACAACACAGCCCCAGCATTTT
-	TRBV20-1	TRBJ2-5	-	CSALTGLETQYF	TGCAGTGCCCTTACAGGGTTAGAGACCCAGTACTTC
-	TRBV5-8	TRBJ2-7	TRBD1	CASSLYRGIDEQYF	TGTGCCAGCAGCTTGTACAGGGGGATCGACGAGCAGTACTTC
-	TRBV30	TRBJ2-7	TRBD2	CAWTSGYEQYF	TGTGCCTGGACTAGCGGTTACGAGCAGTACTTC
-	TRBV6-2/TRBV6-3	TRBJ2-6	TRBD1	CASRAGTGSSGANVLTF	TGTGCCAGCAGGGCAGGGACAGGGAGCTCTGGGGCCAACGTCCTGACTTTC
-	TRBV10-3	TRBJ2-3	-	CAISEAGRNTDTQYF	TGTGCCATCAGTGAGGCGGGGAGAAACACAGATACGCAGTATTTT
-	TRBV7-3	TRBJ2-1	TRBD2	CASSDGGSYNEQFF	TGTGCCAGCAGTGACGGGGGGTCTTACAATGAGCAGTTCTTC
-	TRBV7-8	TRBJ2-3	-	CASSLGVQVSTDTQYF	TGTGCCAGCAGCTTGGGAGTGCAGGTTAGCACAGATACGCAGTATTTT
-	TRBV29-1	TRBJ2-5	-	CSVEIEETQYF	TGCAGCGTTGAGATTGAGGAGACCCAGTACTTC
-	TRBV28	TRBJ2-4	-	CASNPQGWGRNIQYF	TGTGCCAGCAACCCCCAGGGGTGGGGGCGGAACATTCAGTACTTC
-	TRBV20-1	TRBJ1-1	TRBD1	CSAIDPGGGTEAFF	TGCAGTGCTATCGACCCAGGGGGAGGTACTGAAGCTTTCTTT
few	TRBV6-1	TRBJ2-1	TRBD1	CASRKTGDNEQFF	TGTGCCAGCAGGAAGACAGGGGACAATGAGCAGTTCTTC
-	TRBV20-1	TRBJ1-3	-	CSATVGPGNTIYF	TGCAGTGCTACAGTGGGACCTGGAAACACCATATATTTT
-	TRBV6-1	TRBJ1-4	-	CASRGVEKLFF	TGTGCCAGCAGGGGTGTTGAAAAACTGTTTTTT
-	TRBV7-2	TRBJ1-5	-	CASSLGGLSNQPQHF	TGTGCCAGCAGCTTAGGTGGTCTAAGCAATCAGCCCCAGCATTTT
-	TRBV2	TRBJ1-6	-	CASSLSGAMNSPLHF	TGTGCCAGCAGTTTGTCAGGGGCTATGAATTCACCCCTCCACTTT
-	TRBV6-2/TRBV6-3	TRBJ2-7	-	CASSYYPDGVREQYF	TGTGCCAGCAGTTATTACCCGGATGGAGTCCGCGAGCAGTACTTC
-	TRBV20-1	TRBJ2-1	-	CSALAAYYNEQFF	TGCAGTGCTCTGGCGGCCTACTACAATGAGCAGTTCTTC
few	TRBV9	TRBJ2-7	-	CASSLTSFAYEQYF	TGTGCCAGCAGCCTAACTAGTTTCGCCTACGAGCAGTACTTC
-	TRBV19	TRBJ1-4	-	CASSITGNEKLFF	TGTGCCAGTAGTATTACCGGAAATGAAAAACTGTTTTTT
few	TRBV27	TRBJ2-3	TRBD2	CASRNPTSGRSDTQYF	TGTGCCAGCAGAAACCCGACTAGCGGGAGGTCAGATACGCAGTATTTT
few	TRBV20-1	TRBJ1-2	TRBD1	CSATATGGPYGYTF	TGCAGTGCTACAGCAACAGGGGGCCCTTATGGCTACACCTTC
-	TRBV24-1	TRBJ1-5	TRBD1	CATSDPRGRWGWSNQPQHF	TGTGCCACCAGTGATCCCAGGGGGCGCTGGGGTTGGAGCAATCAGCCCCAGCATTTT
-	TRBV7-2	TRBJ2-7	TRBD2	CASSTGLAGGQQYF	TGTGCCAGCAGTACAGGACTAGCGGGGGGCCAGCAGTACTTC
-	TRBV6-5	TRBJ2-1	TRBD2	CASSYGLAGGQGEQFF	TGTGCCAGCAGTTACGGACTAGCGGGAGGGCAGGGTGAGCAGTTCTTC
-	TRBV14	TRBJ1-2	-	CASSQVREAGGYTF	TGTGCCAGCAGCCAAGTCAGGGAGGCGGGTGGCTACACCTTC
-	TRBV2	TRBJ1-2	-	CASSGEEAGYGYTF	TGTGCCAGCAGTGGGGAAGAGGCTGGCTATGGCTACACCTTC
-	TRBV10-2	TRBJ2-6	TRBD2	CASRASGRSSGANVLTF	TGCGCCAGCAGGGCTAGCGGGAGGTCGTCTGGGGCCAACGTCCTGACTTTC
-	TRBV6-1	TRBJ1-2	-	CASSQRGAGGYTF	TGTGCCAGCAGCCAAAGGGGGGCGGGTGGCTACACCTTC
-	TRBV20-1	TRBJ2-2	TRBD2	CSAVDRGRRDTGELFF	TGCAGTGCTGTAGATCGCGGGAGACGGGACACCGGGGAGCTGTTTTTT
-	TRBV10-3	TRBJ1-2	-	CAIRPGGVYGYTF	TGTGCCATCAGGCCCGGAGGTGTCTATGGCTACACCTTC
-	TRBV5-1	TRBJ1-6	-	CASRDREAPSPLHF	TGCGCCAGCAGAGACCGGGAAGCCCCTTCACCCCTCCACTTT
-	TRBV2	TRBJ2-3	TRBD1	CASSGQGVGTDTQYF	TGTGCCAGCAGTGGACAGGGGGTGGGGACAGATACGCAGTATTTT
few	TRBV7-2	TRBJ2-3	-	CASSLVTDPSTDTQYF	TGTGCCAGCAGCTTAGTGACAGACCCTAGCACAGATACGCAGTATTTT
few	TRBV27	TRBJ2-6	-	CASSLRGRNSGANVLTF	TGTGCCAGCAGTTTAAGGGGACGGAACTCTGGGGCCAACGTCCTGACTTTC
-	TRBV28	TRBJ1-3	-	CASSLPGRGLGNTIYF	TGTGCCAGCAGTTTACCGGGGCGAGGGCTAGGAAACACCATATATTTT